These 11 T cell receptor beta chains originate from one sample sequenced in a study of cytomegalovirus exposure and HLA in healthy donors. Using immunoSEQ multiplex PCR, the repertoire was profiled, and TCRdb retains in-frame clones only, with some absent. The table lists 200,000 or so clones, around 88% of them singletons. Sequencing was performed on PBMCs. The receptor set was obtained from a woman between 18 and 30 years old in good health and CMV-seronegative.

This chain uses TRBV7-8 with TRBJ2-7, with TRBD1 matching 8 bases. Germline V gene sequence: CDR1 SGHVS, CDR2 FQNEAQ. Unmatched junction bases numbered 10, after V lost 5 bases and J lost 1 base. This CDR3 is built from 16 residues. DNA for the CDR3: TGTGCCAGCAGCACCCCATCGGGACAGGTATCCTACGAGCAGTACTTC. As protein: CASSTPSGQVSYEQYF. The complete variable domain, with remaining parts taken from reference TRBV7-8 and TRBJ2-7, reads GAGVSQSPRYKVAKRGQDVALRCDPISGHVSLFWYQQALGQGPEFLTYFQNEAQLDKSGLPSDRFFAERPEGSVSTLKIQRTQQEDSAVYLCASSTPSGQVSYEQYFGPGTRLTVT.

The gene calls are TRBV4-1 and TRBJ1-2; TRBD1 matches 7 bases. In germline, CDR1 is MGHRA, CDR2 YSYEKL. CDR3 length equals 15 residues. V shed 4 bases and J 5 bases; nucleotides not matched to a gene: 10. The CDR3 bases are TGCGCCAGCAGCCCCCAAGTTGACAGGGCGTATGGCTACACCTTC. It codes for CASSPQVDRAYGYTF.

This chain joins TRBV7-9 and TRBJ2-3; a possible D gene is TRBD2 (5 bases). Germline V gene data show CDR1 as SEHNR and CDR2 as FQNEAQ (reference sequence). Trimming took off 1 base at V and 2 bases at J, with 10 bases between the two ends. The CDR3 consists of 15 residues. CDR3 coding DNA: TGTGCCAGCAGCTTAGTGGCTAGCCCCACAGATACGCAGTATTTT. Residues: CASSLVASPTDTQYF.

V and J are TRBV5-4 and TRBJ2-3; TRBD2 matches at 10 bases. V gave up 2 bases and J gave up 6 bases; unmatched junction bases: 6. Germline CDR1 reads SGHNT; CDR2 reads YYREEE (reference sequence). This CDR3 spans 15 amino acids. The CDR3, as DNA: TGTGCCAGCAGCTTAACTAGCGGGAATTCCGATACGCAGTATTTT. Protein sequence: CASSLTSGNSDTQYF.

The chain has TRBV6-1 and TRBJ1-5; 7 nucleotides match TRBD1. This CDR3 region has 17 residues. V shed 4 bases and J 2 bases; nucleotides not matched to a gene: 11. Germline V gene lookup returns CDR1 MNHNS and CDR2 SASEGT. DNA for the CDR3: TGTGCCAGCAGTGGCGACCCAGGGACAGCGCGCAATCAGCCCCAGCATTTT. Amino acids: CASSGDPGTARNQPQHF.

The J gene is TRBJ1-2, the V gene TRBV28, with a weak D call TRBD1 (5 bases). The CDR3 contains 11 residues. Germline assignment: CDR1 MDHEN and CDR2 SYDVKM. Trimming shortened V by 9 bases and J by 6 bases, and 11 bases separated the two germline ends. CDR3 protein: CARGPGHGYTF. The CDR3 nucleotides are TGTGCCAGGGGGCCCGGACATGGCTACACCTTC.

This chain connects TRBV25-1 to TRBJ2-6, with 9 bases identical to TRBD1. CDR1 and CDR2 from the germline V gene are MGHDK and SYGVNS. The CDR3 is 16 amino acids. The V and J ends lost 3 bases and 2 bases, in that order; junction bases with no gene match: 2. The CDR3: CASSDTGGTGANVLTF. CDR3 DNA: TGTGCCAGCAGTGACACAGGGGGCACTGGGGCCAACGTCCTGACTTTC.

This clone was picked up a small number of times. CDR3 in amino acids: CASSVLSGRAREQYF. The CDR3 nucleotides read TGTGCCAGCAGTGTCCTTAGCGGGAGGGCCCGCGAGCAGTACTTC. The chain is built from TRBV28 and TRBJ2-7, with TRBD2 identical over 11 bases. Looked up from germline, CDR1 is MDHEN and CDR2 is SYDVKM. Losses at the gene ends were 5 bases for V and 6 bases for J; bases not matched to a gene: 9. CDR3 size: 15 residues.

The chain joins TRBV6-1 to TRBJ1-4; 8 nucleotides match TRBD1. V was clipped by 2 bases and J by 7 bases; unmatched bases: 12. Germline V CDR1 and CDR2: MNHNS, SASEGT. This CDR3 is 17 amino acids long. The CDR3, as DNA: TGTGCCAGCAGTGAATTTCCGGCAGGGGGCTTAGGTGAAAAACTGTTTTTT. It translates to CASSEFPAGGLGEKLFF.

This rearrangement joins TRBV19 to TRBJ2-7; 9 nucleotides line up with TRBD1. The CDR3 totals 14 residues. The ends lost 5 bases at V and 5 bases at J; junction bases unmatched: 7. Germline CDR1 is LNHDA and CDR2 is SQIVND (reference sequence). The CDR3 spells CASSVTGGMNEQYF. CDR3 sequence (DNA): TGTGCCAGTAGTGTTACAGGGGGCATGAACGAGCAGTACTTC.

The gene calls are TRBV9 and TRBJ2-3, with D perhaps TRBD2 (5 bases). V lost 4 bases and J 3 bases, leaving 12 bases between the germline ends. The CDR3 covers 14 residues. Per germline, CDR1 SGDLS and CDR2 YYNGEE. The CDR3 is CASSSVTRTDTQYF. CDR3 sequence (DNA): TGTGCCAGCAGCAGCGTAACTAGGACAGATACGCAGTATTTT.